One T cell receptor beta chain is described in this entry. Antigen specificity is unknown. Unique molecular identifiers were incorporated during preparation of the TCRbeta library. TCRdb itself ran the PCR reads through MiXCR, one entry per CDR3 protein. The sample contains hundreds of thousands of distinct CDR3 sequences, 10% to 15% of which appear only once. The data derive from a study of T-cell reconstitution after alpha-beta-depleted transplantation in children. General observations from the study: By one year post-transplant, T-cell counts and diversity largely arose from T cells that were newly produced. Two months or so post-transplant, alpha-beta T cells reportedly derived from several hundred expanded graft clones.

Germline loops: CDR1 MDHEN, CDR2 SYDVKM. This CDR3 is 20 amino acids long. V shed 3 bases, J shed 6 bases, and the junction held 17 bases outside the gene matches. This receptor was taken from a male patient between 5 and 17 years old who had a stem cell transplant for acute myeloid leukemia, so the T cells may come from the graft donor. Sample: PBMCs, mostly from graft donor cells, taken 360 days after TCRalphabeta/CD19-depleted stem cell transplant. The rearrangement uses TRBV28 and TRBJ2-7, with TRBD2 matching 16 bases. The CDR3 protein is CASSFIMPGTSGRAMGEQYF. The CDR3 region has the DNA TGTGCCAGCAGTTTTATTATGCCGGGGACTAGCGGGAGGGCCATGGGCGAGCAGTACTTC.